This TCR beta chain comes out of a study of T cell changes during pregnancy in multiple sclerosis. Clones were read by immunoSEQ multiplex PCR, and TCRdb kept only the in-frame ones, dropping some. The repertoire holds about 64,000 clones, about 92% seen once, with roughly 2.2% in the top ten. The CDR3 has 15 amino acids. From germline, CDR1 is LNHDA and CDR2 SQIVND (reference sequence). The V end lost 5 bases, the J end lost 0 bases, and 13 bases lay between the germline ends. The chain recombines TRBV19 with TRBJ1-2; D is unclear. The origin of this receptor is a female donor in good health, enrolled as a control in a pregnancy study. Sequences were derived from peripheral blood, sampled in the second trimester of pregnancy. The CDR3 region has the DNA TGTGCCAGTAGTCTCTGGACTGAAACTAACTATGGCTACACCTTC. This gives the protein CASSLWTETNYGYTF.